The present T cell receptor (beta chain) was sequenced within a study of T cells in Graves' hyperthyroidism and ophthalmopathy. General study points: Blood also showed most of the thyroid clonotypes that were expanded above 0.001. The model forecast ophthalmopathy, anticipating it by a median 6.5 months before onset.

The study left out patients who had uncontrolled infection, other autoimmune disease, pregnancy or lactation. V gave up 4 bases and J gave up 0 bases, with 12 bases separating them. Germline CDR1 reads MDHEN; CDR2 reads SYDVKM. CDR3 length: 15 residues. Amplification of TCR beta CDR3 regions was performed using RNA transcripts as template. HTBI primers were the set used in a first-round RT-PCR of the TCR CDR3. One entry per CDR3 protein, called by TCRdb with MiXCR from the multiplex PCR reads. This table holds 300,000 to 400,000 distinct CDR3 sequences, 21% found once. This clonotype was recorded at least ten times. Its antigen is currently unknown.

The sequencing input was blood. The receptor comes from a woman aged 45-65 years with Graves' hyperthyroidism. This chain links TRBV28 with TRBJ1-1, with D unresolved. DNA for the CDR3: TGTGCCAGCAGTTACGGAGGGATCATGAACACTGAAGCTTTCTTT. This encodes CASSYGGIMNTEAFF.